The sequence of this T cell receptor beta chain was determined in a study of blood T cell repertoires in COVID-19. On the study more broadly: T cells, B-cell-depleted T cells, or PBMCs supplied cDNA or gDNA.

As processed by the authors: Reference gene primer amplification gave estimated nucleated cell counts. The protocol was immunoSEQ multiplex PCR, while the TCRdb copy is restricted to in-frame clones and leaves out a portion. For V, J and clone size, that table is used; D and trimming come from the DNA. Here the sample spans 200,000 to 250,000 clones, 80% to 90% being singletons. The trim removed 6 bases at V and 5 bases at J, leaving 9 bases unmatched. The CDR3 contains 14 residues. Germline CDR1 is MDHEN and CDR2 is SYDVKM. The chain is built from TRBV28 and TRBJ2-7, with TRBD1 matching 8 bases. Sequencing input: peripheral blood. The receptor's source is a man between 40 and 49 years old with acute or convalescent COVID-19. This CDR3 is CASRGQGESHEQYF. In nucleotides, the CDR3 is TGTGCCAGCAGAGGACAGGGTGAGTCCCACGAGCAGTACTTC.